These 21 T cell receptor beta chains were all obtained from the same sample, sequenced in a study of T cell clones after liver transplantation (dated by TCRdb to the late 2010s). The library was produced with the immunoSEQ multiplex PCR assay. Held by TCRdb, this immuneACCESS table contains in-frame sequences only and omits some clones. Under half of the omission traces to an unresolved V gene where checked; the cause of the rest is unknown. This sample gives some 120,000 clones in total; about nine tenths of them show up just once. The ten largest clones add up to around 0.86% of the sample. The input for sequencing was CD4+ T cells from blood, taken 12 months after liver transplant. Receptors originate from a human patient who received a liver transplant. Following transplantation, part of the T cell population may be supplied by the graft donor rather than the patient.

Here the CDR3 reads CASSQEGWGAYEQYF. The CDR3 DNA sequence: TGTGCCAGCAGCCAAGAGGGCTGGGGGGCCTACGAGCAGTACTTC. The V call is TRBV4-2, the J call TRBJ2-7; weak D call: TRBD2 (6 bases). There are 15 residues in the CDR3. In germline, CDR1 is LGHNA, CDR2 YNFKEQ. Trimming took 0 bases from V and 2 from J, leaving 11 bases between them.

The chain links TRBV28 to TRBJ1-3; no clear D gene. Looked up from germline, CDR1 is MDHEN and CDR2 is SYDVKM. V was pared by 10 bases and J by 2 bases, with 12 bases between. The CDR3 is made up of 13 amino acids. The CDR3 coding sequence is TGTGCCATCGCGGCTGGAACTGGAAACACCATATATTTT. This gives the protein CAIAAGTGNTIYF.

This clone showed up just once. V is TRBV21-1 and J is TRBJ2-1; the table names TRBD2, a call not compared with the DNA. TRBV21-1 is shown as a pseudogene. The CDR3 extends over 18 amino acids. The CDR3 spells CASSKAYVTWGLGCEQFF. The CDR3, as DNA: TGTGCCAGCAGCAAAGCATATGTTACCTGGGGACTAGGGTGTGAGCAGTTCTTC.

This clone was recorded once. The rearrangement joins TRBV19 to TRBJ1-4; maybe TRBD1 (5 bases). Germline CDR1 reads LNHDA; CDR2 reads SQIVND (reference sequence). The CDR3 has 14 residues. Trimming took off 5 bases at V and 3 bases at J, with 10 bases between the two ends. The CDR3 loop reads CASSRQGSNEKLFF. CDR3 coding DNA: TGTGCCAGTAGTCGCCAGGGATCTAATGAAAAACTGTTTTTT.

The chain employs TRBV29-1 and TRBJ2-7; TRBD1 aligns across 8 bases. CDR3 length: 14 residues. The V gene end was trimmed by 4 bases and the J gene end by 4 bases; junction bases not matched to a gene: 9. CDR1 SQVTM and CDR2 ANQGSEA come from the germline V gene. The CDR3 region has the DNA TGCAGCGTTGCGCCAGGGGGCGCGTCGTACGAGCAGTACTTC. Amino acid sequence: CSVAPGGASYEQYF.

This clone was seen more than once but under ten times. The rearrangement joins TRBV29-1 to TRBJ1-2; the D is unclear. The CDR3 runs to 14 residues. Between the trimmed V and J ends, which lost 8 bases and 6 bases, there was a span of 22 bases. Germline CDR1 SQVTM, CDR2 ANQGSEA. The CDR3 sequence: CSPRVVWQCDGYTF. Here the CDR3 DNA reads TGCAGCCCGAGAGTAGTTTGGCAGTGTGATGGCTACACCTTC.

The chain is built from TRBV2 and TRBJ2-5; D might be TRBD1 or TRBD2, each matching 6 bases. Deletions cut 8 bases from V and 5 bases from J, with 18 bases between. Germline assignment: CDR1 SNHLY and CDR2 FYNNEI. CDR3 size: 14 residues. Written as DNA, the CDR3 is TGTGCCAGCCGCTTAGCGGAGAGGGGGGAGACCCAGTACTTC. It yields the protein CASRLAERGETQYF.

The gene calls are TRBV5-1 and TRBJ2-7; 9 bases map to TRBD2. The CDR3 covers 14 residues. Germline values: CDR1 SGHRS, CDR2 YFSETQ. The V gene end was trimmed by 1 base and the J gene end by 3 bases; junction bases not matched to a gene: 2. The chain's CDR3 is CASSLTSGHYEQYF. DNA of the CDR3: TGCGCCAGCAGCTTGACTAGCGGGCACTACGAGCAGTACTTC.

This clone showed up just a few times. Here the CDR3 DNA reads TGTGCCAGCAGTAGAGGCTGGAATCAGCCCCAGCATTTT. Protein product: CASSRGWNQPQHF. V usage is TRBV6-1 and J usage is TRBJ1-5; D remains unclear. V dropped 5 bases and J dropped 4 bases, with 9 bases sitting between them. In germline, CDR1 is MNHNS, CDR2 SASEGT. This CDR3 region has 13 residues.

The chain is built from TRBV25-1 and TRBJ2-5; D might be TRBD2 (6 bases). The germline V gene encodes CDR1 MGHDK and CDR2 SYGVNS. The V end lost 6 bases, the J end lost 5 bases, and 19 bases lay between the germline ends. The CDR3 is 15 amino acids. CDR3 in DNA: TGTGCCAGCAGCCATGGGAGGAGGGGCGCGGAGACCCAGTACTTC. Translating it yields CASSHGRRGAETQYF.

The genes are TRBV28 and TRBJ2-7; D is possibly TRBD1 or TRBD2 (5 bases each). The CDR3 is made up of 14 amino acids. CDR1 and CDR2 from the germline V gene are MDHEN and SYDVKM. V was shortened by 8 bases and J by 2 bases, with 16 bases between the two germline ends. The CDR3 sequence is CASVNSGRPYEQYF. In DNA form, the CDR3 reads TGTGCCAGCGTCAATTCGGGACGGCCCTACGAGCAGTACTTC.

The chain couples TRBV28 to TRBJ1-2; TRBD1 might be the D (6 bases). Trimming pared 10 bases from V and 8 bases from J, leaving 20 bases between. This CDR3 is 13 amino acids long. CDR1 is MDHEN and CDR2 is SYDVKM in the germline V gene. CDR3 region: CATKRGGQEGYTF. In DNA, the CDR3 is TGTGCCACAAAAAGGGGGGGACAAGAGGGCTACACCTTC.

The V gene is TRBV28, the J gene TRBJ2-7; a possible D gene is TRBD1 (6 bases). The germline gives CDR1 MDHEN, CDR2 SYDVKM. V was shortened by 10 bases and J by 1 base, with 11 bases between the two germline ends. This CDR3 spans 12 amino acids. The chain's CDR3 is CATTRGSYEQYF. In DNA, the CDR3 is TGTGCCACAACCAGGGGTTCCTACGAGCAGTACTTC.

The J gene is TRBJ1-3, the V gene TRBV9; no firm D call. The ends were cut back, 0 bases at V and 2 bases at J, with 9 bases in the middle. The CDR3 consists of 15 residues. The germline CDR1 and CDR2 sequences are SGDLS and YYNGEE. CDR3 region: CASSVVKTTGNTIYF. CDR3 nucleotides: TGTGCCAGCAGCGTAGTAAAGACAACTGGAAACACCATATATTTT. The whole variable domain, remainder taken from reference TRBV9 and TRBJ1-3, is DSGVTQTPKHLITATGQRVTLRCSPRSGDLSVYWYQQSLDQGLQFLIQYYNGEERAKGNILERFSAQQFPDLHSELNLSSLELGDSALYFCASSVVKTTGNTIYFGEGSWLTVV.

This CDR3 reads CASHRVSGNTIYF. CDR3 DNA: TGTGCCAGCCACAGGGTTTCTGGAAACACCATATATTTT. The V call is TRBV2, the J call TRBJ1-3, with a tentative D call TRBD1 (6 bases). CDR3 length: 13 residues. Trimming removed 8 bases from V and 1 base from J, with 9 bases in between. Germline CDR1 SNHLY, CDR2 FYNNEI. Complete variable domain (other parts from reference TRBV2 and TRBJ1-3): EPEVTQTPSHQVTQMGQEVILRCVPISNHLYFYWYRQILGQKVEFLVSFYNNEISEKSEIFDDQFSVERPDGSNFTLKIRSTKLEDSAMYFCASHRVSGNTIYFGEGSWLTVV.

The CDR3 DNA sequence: TGTGCCAGCTCACCTCAGGGTTTTGACACAGATACGCAGTATTTT. Its protein product is CASSPQGFDTDTQYF. The chain couples TRBV18 to TRBJ2-3; D might be TRBD1 (5 bases). V lost 3 bases, J lost 2 bases, and 12 bases lay in between. CDR1 is KGHSH and CDR2 is LQKENI in the germline V gene. This CDR3 is 15 amino acids long. The full variable domain, its missing parts supplied by reference TRBV18 and TRBJ2-3, is NAGVMQNPRHLVRRRGQEARLRCSPMKGHSHVYWYRQLPEEGLKFMVYLQKENIIDESGMPKERFSAEFPKEGPSILRIQQVVRGDSAAYFCASSPQGFDTDTQYFGPGTRLTVL.

The chain employs TRBV6-5 and TRBJ2-7; possibly TRBD1 or TRBD2 for D (6 bases each). V lost 9 bases, J lost 5 bases, and 11 bases lay in between. CDR3 size: 11 residues. Germline values: CDR1 MNHEY, CDR2 SVGAGI. CDR3 bases: TGTGCCAGTACCGGGGGCCACGAGCAGTACTTC. Its protein product is CASTGGHEQYF.

The CDR3 reads CASSSTRDTQYF. The CDR3 DNA is TGTGCCAGCAGCTCAACCAGAGATACGCAGTATTTT. This sequence joins TRBV11-2 and TRBJ2-3; no firm D call. V was shortened by 4 bases and J by 5 bases, with 7 bases between the two germline ends. This CDR3 spans 12 amino acids. Germline CDR1 reads SGHAT; CDR2 reads FQNNGV.

The chain employs TRBV7-8 and TRBJ2-3; D ambiguous. The V and J ends lost 1 base and 0 bases respectively, with 8 bases between them. Germline assignment: CDR1 SGHVS and CDR2 FQNEAQ. The CDR3 loop spans 15 amino acids. CDR3: CASSLDTASTDTQYF. CDR3 coding DNA: TGTGCCAGCAGCTTAGACACAGCGAGCACAGATACGCAGTATTTT.

The genes are TRBV11-3 and TRBJ1-2; 7 bases map to TRBD1. This CDR3 region has 16 residues. Germline CDR1 is SGHNT and CDR2 is YENEEA. V was clipped by 5 bases and J by 6 bases; unmatched bases: 15. CDR3 coding DNA: TGTGCCAGCAGCCCGACTGTTCTCGAAGGGGGCAATGGCTACACCTTC. This translates into CASSPTVLEGGNGYTF.

V gene TRBV27 combines with J gene TRBJ1-1; possible D gene TRBD1, 6 bases. The CDR3 has 13 amino acids. Looked up from germline, CDR1 is MNHEY and CDR2 is SMNVEV (reference sequence). Trimming removed 9 bases at V and 8 bases at J, with 19 bases between. CDR3 coding DNA: TGTGCCAGTAGCAGGACAGAGGACTTCGAAGCTTTCTTT. This encodes CASSRTEDFEAFF.